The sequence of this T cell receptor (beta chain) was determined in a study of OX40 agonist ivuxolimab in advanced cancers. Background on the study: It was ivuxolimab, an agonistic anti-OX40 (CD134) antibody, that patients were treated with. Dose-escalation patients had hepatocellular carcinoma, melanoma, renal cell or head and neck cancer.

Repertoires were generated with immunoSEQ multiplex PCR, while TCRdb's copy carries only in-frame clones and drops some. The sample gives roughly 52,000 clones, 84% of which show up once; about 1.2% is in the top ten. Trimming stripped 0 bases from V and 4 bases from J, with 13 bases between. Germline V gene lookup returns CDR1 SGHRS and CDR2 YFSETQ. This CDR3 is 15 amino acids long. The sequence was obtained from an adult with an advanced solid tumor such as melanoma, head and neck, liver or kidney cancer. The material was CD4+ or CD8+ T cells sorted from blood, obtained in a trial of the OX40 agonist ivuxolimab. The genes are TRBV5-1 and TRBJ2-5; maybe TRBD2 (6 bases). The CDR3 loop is CASSLGPAEGETQYF. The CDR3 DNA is TGCGCCAGCAGCTTGGGGCCGGCGGAGGGAGAGACCCAGTACTTC. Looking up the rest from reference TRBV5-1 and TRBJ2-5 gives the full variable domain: KAGVTQTPRYLIKTRGQQVTLSCSPISGHRSVSWYQQTPGQGLQFLFEYFSETQRNKGNFPGRFSGRQFSNSRSEMNVSTLELGDSALYLCASSLGPAEGETQYFGPGTRLLVL.